Sequencing of this T cell receptor beta chain was carried out in a study of blood T cell repertoires in COVID-19 (dated by TCRdb to the early 2020s). Background for the entire study: The collaborator samples originated in the United States, Italy and Spain and spanned the acute and convalescent phases of COVID-19. Samples were obtained from the ongoing ImmuneRACE study (first 160 participants) and from about 1,300 subjects provided by 6 global collaborators. The material from the prospective study consisted of cDNA or gDNA derived from T cells, B-cell-depleted T cells, or PBMCs. Where available, HLA class I and class II types were obtained from metadata supplied by the sample provider rather than from assay-based typing. Nearly every sample came with metadata listing a de-identified subject ID, COVID-19 status, age in years and sex. Deeply sampled blood TCRbeta repertoires from subjects exposed to, actively infected with, or recovered from COVID-19 were included in the dataset. The repertoires were released in a freely available public database intended as a resource for research on the immune response to SARS-CoV-2.

TCRbeta CDR3 regions were amplified from genomic DNA by means of the immunoSEQ Assay, a bias-controlled multiplex PCR. On the authors' methods: Within the assay, amplification of reference gene primers was used to estimate how many nucleated cells each sample contained. To quantify the absolute abundance of each unique TCRbeta CDR3 rearrangement, sequence reads were collapsed and filtered. For each sample, productive Simpson clonality was calculated as the square root of Simpson's diversity index across productive rearrangements. Sourced from immuneACCESS, this table was stored by TCRdb with only in-frame sequences that have V and J called. A share of the clones is absent; for the studies checked, an unresolved V gene accounts for under half, and the remainder has no known explanation. V, J and clone size are those of that table, while D and trimming were read from the DNA. The sample contains 250,000 to 300,000 clones, roughly 92% of them found a single time. Around 2.2% of the sample rests with the top ten.

Results the study describes overall, beyond this receptor: How much clinical and demographic metadata was included differed by source and by participant, and the metadata was provided uncurated.

The CDR3 numbers 14 residues from cysteine through phenylalanine. Only the CDR3 region is kept as DNA, spanning 42 bases read in frame from base 1. Sequences LGHDT (CDR1) and YNNKEL (CDR2) are obtained from the germline V gene (reference sequence). The V end loses 0 bases and the J end loses 4 bases, and a stretch of 8 bases separates them. A word on this clone: This clone's antigen is unknown. Per-base qualities were not stored, and no clone one base away is much larger.

At one collaborating source in Seattle, patients were enrolled during active infection and were followed longitudinally through the course of disease. Whole blood was collected in K2EDTA tubes by collaborating institutions according to the institutions' own protocols. For TCRbeta analysis, collaborators shipped samples in one of three forms: frozen whole blood, isolated PBMCs, or DNA extracted from either of those sample types. The chain employs TRBV3-1 (or the pseudogene TRBV3-2) and TRBJ2-3, and possibly TRBD2, on 5 matching bases. The source is a woman in her 30s with COVID-19, enrolled during active disease. The specimen sequenced was peripheral blood. The encoded CDR3 is CASSQDDYPDTQYF. The DNA reads as follows: TGTGCCAGCAGCCAAGACGACTACCCAGATACGCAGTATTTT.